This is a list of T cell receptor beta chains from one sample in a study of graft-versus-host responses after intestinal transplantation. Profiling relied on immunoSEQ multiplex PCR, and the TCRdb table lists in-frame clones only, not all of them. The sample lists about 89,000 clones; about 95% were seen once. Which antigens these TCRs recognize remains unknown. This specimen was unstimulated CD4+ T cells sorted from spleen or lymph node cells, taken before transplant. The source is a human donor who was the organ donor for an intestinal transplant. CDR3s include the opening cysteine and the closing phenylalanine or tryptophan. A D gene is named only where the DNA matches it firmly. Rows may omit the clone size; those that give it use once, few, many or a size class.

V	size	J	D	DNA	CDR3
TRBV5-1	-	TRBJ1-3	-	TGCGCCAGCAGCTTGGGAGGAGGGTCTGGAAACACCATATATTTT	CASSLGGGSGNTIYF
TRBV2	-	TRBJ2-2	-	TGTGCCAGCAGCGCTAGGGGGGCGAACACCGGGGAGCTGTTTTTT	CASSARGANTGELFF
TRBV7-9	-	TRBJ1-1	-	TGTGCCAGCAGCTTGGACATCCAGAACACTGAAGCTTTCTTT	CASSLDIQNTEAFF
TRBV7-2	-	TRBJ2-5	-	TGTGCCAGCAGCCCCGGGGAGACCCAGTACTTC	CASSPGETQYF
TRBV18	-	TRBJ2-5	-	TGTGCCAGCTCACCCTCCCTCAACCAAGAGACCCAGTACTTC	CASSPSLNQETQYF
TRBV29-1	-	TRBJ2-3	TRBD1	TGCAGCGCTACTCGGGACAGGACAGATACGCAGTATTTT	CSATRDRTDTQYF
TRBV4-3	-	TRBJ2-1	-	TGCGCCAGCAGCCAAGATCAGGGGTTTGGTGAGCAGTTCTTC	CASSQDQGFGEQFF
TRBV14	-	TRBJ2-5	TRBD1	TGTGCCAGCAGCCAAGTTTGGGGGACAGTGAAAGAGACCCAGTACTTC	CASSQVWGTVKETQYF
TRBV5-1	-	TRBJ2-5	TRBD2	TGCGCCAGCAGCACCGGACGTCCTAGCGGGGAGACCCAGTACTTC	CASSTGRPSGETQYF
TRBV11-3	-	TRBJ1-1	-	TGTGCCAGCAGCCGATTTTACACTGAAGCTTTCTTT	CASSRFYTEAFF
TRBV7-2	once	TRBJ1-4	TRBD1	TGTGCCAGCAGCTTCAGGGGGCCTAATGAAAAACTGTTTTTT	CASSFRGPNEKLFF
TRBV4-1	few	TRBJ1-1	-	TGCGCCAGCAGCCAAGAGGGGGGGTTTGGCAGGGTAAACACTGAAGCTTTCTTT	CASSQEGGFGRVNTEAFF
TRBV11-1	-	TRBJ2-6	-	TGTGCCAGCAGCTCCGTTGTATCTGGGGCCAACGTCCTGACTTTC	CASSSVVSGANVLTF
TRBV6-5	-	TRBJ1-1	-	TGTGCCAGCACTCGATACAGGGACATGAACACTGAAGCTTTCTTT	CASTRYRDMNTEAFF
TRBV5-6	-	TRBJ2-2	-	TGTGCCAGCAGCTTGGTGGGGGCCGGGGAGCTGTTTTTT	CASSLVGAGELFF
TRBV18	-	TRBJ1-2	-	TGTGCCAGCTCACCACCGGGTGGAGGGTTGTATGGCTACACCTTC	CASSPPGGGLYGYTF
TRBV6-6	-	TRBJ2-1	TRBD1	TGTGCCAGCAGTAAGCACAGGGGGTCCTACAATGAGCAGTTCTTC	CASSKHRGSYNEQFF
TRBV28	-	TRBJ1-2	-	TGTGCCAGCAGTACCACAGGGAGTCCATATCGGGGCTACACCTTC	CASSTTGSPYRGYTF
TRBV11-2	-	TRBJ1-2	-	TGTGCCAGCAGCCTCCAGAGACAGGTTCTATGGGGCTACACCTTC	CASSLQRQVLWGYTF
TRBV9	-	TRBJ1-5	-	TGTGCCAGTGGGGGGATCGATCAGCCCCAGCATTTT	CASGGIDQPQHF
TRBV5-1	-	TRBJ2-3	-	TGCGCCAGCAGCCTAACCACCTTTAGCACAGATACGCAGTATTTT	CASSLTTFSTDTQYF
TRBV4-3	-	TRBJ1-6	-	TGCGCCAGCAGCCAAACGGGGTCACCCCTCCACTTT	CASSQTGSPLHF
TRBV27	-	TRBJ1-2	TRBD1	TGTGCCAGCAGTTCGGGACAGGGGGGAGCTCGGTATGGCTACACCTTC	CASSSGQGGARYGYTF
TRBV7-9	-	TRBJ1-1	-	TGTGCCAGCAGCTTATCTGTGAACACTGAAGCTTTCTTT	CASSLSVNTEAFF
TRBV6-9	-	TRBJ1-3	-	TGTGCCAGCATCACAGGGCCCCGAGAAAGAGGAAACACCATATATTTT	CASITGPRERGNTIYF
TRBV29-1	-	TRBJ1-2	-	TGCAGCGTTGAACATGACAGGATTTATGGCTACACCTTC	CSVEHDRIYGYTF
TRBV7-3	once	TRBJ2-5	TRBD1	TGTGCCAGCAGCTTTGACAGGGGGGAGACCCAGTACTTC	CASSFDRGETQYF
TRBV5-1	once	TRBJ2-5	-	TGCGCCAGCAGCTTGACTGGGAGCCAAGAGACCCAGTACTTC	CASSLTGSQETQYF
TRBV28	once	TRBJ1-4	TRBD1	TGTGCCAGCAGCCTCGTCGGGACAGGGTCGAATGAAAAACTGTTTTTT	CASSLVGTGSNEKLFF
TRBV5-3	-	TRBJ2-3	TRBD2	TGCGCCAGAAGCTGCCTGTTGCGGGGGGCGGAATATACGCAGTATTTT	CARSCLLRGAEYTQYF
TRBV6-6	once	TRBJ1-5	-	TGTGCCAGCGGGGGTCTCAAAAATCAGCCCCAGCATTTT	CASGGLKNQPQHF
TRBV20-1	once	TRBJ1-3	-	TGCAGTGCTAGGTCCGACACCATATATTTT	CSARSDTIYF
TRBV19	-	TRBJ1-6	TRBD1	TGTGCCAGTAGTACCCCGGGACAGGGGTATTCACCCCTCCACTTT	CASSTPGQGYSPLHF
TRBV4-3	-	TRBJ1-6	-	TGCGCCAGCAGCCAAGGACCGACAGTGAGTAATTCACCCCTCCACTTT	CASSQGPTVSNSPLHF
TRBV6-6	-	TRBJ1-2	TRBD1	TGTGCCAGCAGCCCGACAGGGAACTATGGCTACACCTTC	CASSPTGNYGYTF
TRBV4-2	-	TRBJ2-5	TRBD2	TGTGCCAGCAGCCAAGGGCCAGCGGGGGCGAACCAAGAGACCCAGTACTTC	CASSQGPAGANQETQYF
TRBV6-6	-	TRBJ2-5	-	TGTGCCAGCAGTTACGGAGAGACCCAGTACTTC	CASSYGETQYF
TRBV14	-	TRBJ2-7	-	TGTGCCAGCAGCCAAGGCGGGCCCTCCTACGAGCAGTACTTC	CASSQGGPSYEQYF
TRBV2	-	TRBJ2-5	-	TGTGCCAGCAGGCTCGCCGAGACCCAGTACTTC	CASRLAETQYF
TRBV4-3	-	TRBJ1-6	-	TGCGCCAGCAGCCAAGGTCTAAGGGAGTTTGTCGGTAATTCACCCCTCCACTTT	CASSQGLREFVGNSPLHF
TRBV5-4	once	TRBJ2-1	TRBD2	TGTGCCAGCAGCCCAGCCGGGACTAGCGGGGGTACCTACAATGAGCAGTTCTTC	CASSPAGTSGGTYNEQFF
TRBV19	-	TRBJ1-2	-	TGTGCCAGCCGGTGGGAGGGGGACTATGGCTACACCTTC	CASRWEGDYGYTF
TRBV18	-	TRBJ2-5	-	TGTGCCAGCTCACCGGACCAGCAAGAGACCCAGTACTTC	CASSPDQQETQYF
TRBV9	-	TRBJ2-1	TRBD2	TGTGCCAGCAGCCCCCTAGCGGGGGCTAACAATGAGCAGTTCTTC	CASSPLAGANNEQFF
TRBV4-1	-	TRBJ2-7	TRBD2	TGCGCCAGCAGCCCGGGACTAGCTTCCTCCTACGAGCAGTACTTC	CASSPGLASSYEQYF
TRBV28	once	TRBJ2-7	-	TGTGCCAGCAGTATTTTCTCCTACGAGCAGTACTTC	CASSIFSYEQYF
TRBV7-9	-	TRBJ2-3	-	TGTGCCAGCAGCCCCGGAGTGGCAGATACGCAGTATTTT	CASSPGVADTQYF
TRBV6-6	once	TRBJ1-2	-	TGTGCCAGCAGTAGACGTTTTAACTATGGCTACACCTTC	CASSRRFNYGYTF
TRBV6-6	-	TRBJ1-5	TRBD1	TGTGCCAGCAGTAAAAGGGACAGGAGCAATCAGCCCCAGCATTTT	CASSKRDRSNQPQHF
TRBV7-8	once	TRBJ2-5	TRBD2	TGTGCCAGCGGGGGGGTTGGAGAGACCCAGTACTTC	CASGGVGETQYF
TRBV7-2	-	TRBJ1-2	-	TGTGCCAGCAGCTTTTCCCAGGGTTTAGATGGCTACACCTTC	CASSFSQGLDGYTF